This TCR beta chain originates from a study of blood T cell repertoires in COVID-19. Original processing notes: Estimated nucleated cell counts came from reference gene primer amplification. Profiling relied on immunoSEQ multiplex PCR, and the TCRdb table lists in-frame clones only, not all of them. For V, J and clone size, that table is used; D and trimming come from the DNA. The sample lists about 280,000 clones; 75% to 90% were seen once. Only a few counts were recorded for this clone. This clonotype originated in a woman aged 50 to 65 who had recovered from COVID-19. Source material: peripheral blood.

The CDR3 region is CASSLLGTGDEAFF. The CDR3, as DNA: TGTGCCAGCAGCTTATTGGGGACAGGGGACGAAGCTTTCTTT. This sequence joins TRBV7-8 and TRBJ1-1; 10 positions match TRBD1. Germline V CDR1 and CDR2: SGHVS, FQNEAQ. The junction had 5 bases not matched to a gene; V was cut back by 2 bases and J by 8 bases. The CDR3 is made up of 14 amino acids.